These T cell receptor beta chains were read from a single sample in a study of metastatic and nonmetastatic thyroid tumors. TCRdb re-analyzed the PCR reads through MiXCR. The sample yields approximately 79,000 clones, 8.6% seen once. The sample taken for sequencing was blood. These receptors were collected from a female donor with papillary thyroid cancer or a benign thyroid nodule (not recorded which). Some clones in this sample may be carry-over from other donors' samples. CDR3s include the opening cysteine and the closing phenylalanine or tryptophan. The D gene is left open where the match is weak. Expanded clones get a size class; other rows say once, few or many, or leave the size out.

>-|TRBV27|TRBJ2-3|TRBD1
TGTGCCAGCAGTCCTCTCGCACAGGGGCCAGATGCGCAGTATTTT
CASSPLAQGPDAQYF
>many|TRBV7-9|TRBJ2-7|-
TGTGCCAGCAGCTTAGGGACAGCCTACGAGCAGTACTTC
CASSLGTAYEQYF
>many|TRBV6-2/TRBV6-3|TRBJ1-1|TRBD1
TGTGCCAGCAGTACGTCCCGGGACAGGGACACTGAAGCTTTCTTT
CASSTSRDRDTEAFF
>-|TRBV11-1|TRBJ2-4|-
TGTGCCAGGACGACTTCTACGGCGGTCAAAAACATTCAGTACTTC
CARTTSTAVKNIQYF
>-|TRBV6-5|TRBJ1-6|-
-
CASSTSGGVYNSPLHF
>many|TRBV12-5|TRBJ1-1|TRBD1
TGTGCTAGTGGAACAGGGGTTGAAGCTTTCTTT
CASGTGVEAFF
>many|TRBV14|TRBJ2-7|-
TGTGCCAGCAGCCAACTGGGCGGGGGCCGCTACGAGCAGTACTTC
CASSQLGGGRYEQYF
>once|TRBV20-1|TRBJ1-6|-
TGCAGTGCTAAAGCCCCAGGGCGTGTCGATTCACCCCTCCGCTTT
CSAKAPGRVDSPLRF
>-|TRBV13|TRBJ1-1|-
TGTGCCAGCAGCTCACGGGGCGCGATGACTGAAGCTTTCTTT
CASSSRGAMTEAFF
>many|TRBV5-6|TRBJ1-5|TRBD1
TGTGCCAGCAGCCCCGGGACAGGGGCAAGCAATCAGCCCCAGCATTTT
CASSPGTGASNQPQHF
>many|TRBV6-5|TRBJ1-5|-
TGTGCCAGCAGTTACACAGCGGGAAGTGGTCAGCCCCAGCATTTT
CASSYTAGSGQPQHF
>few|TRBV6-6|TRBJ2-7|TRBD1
TGTGCCAGCATTTACTCGGACAGGGGCTGGTTCTACGAGCAGTACTTC
CASIYSDRGWFYEQYF
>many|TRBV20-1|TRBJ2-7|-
TGCAGTGCCCCTGACGTGGGGGAGCAGTACTTC
CSAPDVGEQYF
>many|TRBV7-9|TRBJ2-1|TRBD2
TGTGCCAGCAGCTTAGGTCTAGCGGGTAACAATGAGCAGTTCTTC
CASSLGLAGNNEQFF
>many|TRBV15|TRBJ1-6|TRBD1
TGTGCCACCAGAACACAGGGGGCCCAGAATTCACCCCTCCACTTT
CATRTQGAQNSPLHF
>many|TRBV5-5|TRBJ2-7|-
TGTGCCAGCAGCTTGGAATACAGGGTTGACGAGCAGTACTTC
CASSLEYRVDEQYF
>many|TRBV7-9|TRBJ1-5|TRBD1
TGTGCCAGCAGCCAGCGGGGACAGAACCAGCATTTT
CASSQRGQNQHF
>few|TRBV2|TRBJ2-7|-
TGTGCCAGCAGTGCCTCTGGGGTTGAGCAGTACTTC
CASSASGVEQYF
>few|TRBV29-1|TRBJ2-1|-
TGCAGCGTTGACCCCGATACAGGTATGAATGAGCAGTTCTTC
CSVDPDTGMNEQFF
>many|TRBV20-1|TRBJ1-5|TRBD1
TGCAGTGCCCAGGGACAGGGGGCCAATCAGCCCCAGCATTTT
CSAQGQGANQPQHF
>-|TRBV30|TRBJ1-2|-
TGTGCCTGGAGTGAGTGGGACCTGAGGAGGGCTTATGGCTACACCTTC
CAWSEWDLRRAYGYTF
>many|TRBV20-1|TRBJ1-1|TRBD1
TGCAGTGCTGGGGGCACAGGGGAAACTGAAGCTTTCTTT
CSAGGTGETEAFF
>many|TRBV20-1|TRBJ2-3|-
TGCAGTGTCCCAGTCCCTCTACTAGCTCGGAAGACAGATACGCAGTATTTT
CSVPVPLLARKTDTQYF
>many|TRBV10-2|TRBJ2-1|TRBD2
TGCGCCAGCAGTGAGATTGGACTAGCGGGGGGGGGGAATGAGCAGTTCTTC
CASSEIGLAGGGNEQFF
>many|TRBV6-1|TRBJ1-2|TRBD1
TGTGCCAGCAGCCCCCTAGAGGGGGCGAACTATGGCTACACCTTC
CASSPLEGANYGYTF
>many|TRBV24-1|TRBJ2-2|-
TGTGCCACCAGTGATTTGAGCCCAGGGGCGGGGGAGCTGTTTTTT
CATSDLSPGAGELFF
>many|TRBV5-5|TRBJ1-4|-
TGTGCCAGCAGCAGGACAGCAACTAATGAAAAACTGTTTTTT
CASSRTATNEKLFF
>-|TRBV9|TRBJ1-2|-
TGTACCAGCAGCGAAAGGGAGGGGCCTGGCTACACCTTC
CTSSEREGPGYTF
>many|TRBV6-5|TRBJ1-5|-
TGTGCCAGCAGTTACTCGAGTCAGGGGTACCAGCATTTT
CASSYSSQGYQHF
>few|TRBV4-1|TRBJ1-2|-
TGCGCCAGCAGCCAAGTCGGGGGGCGCGTGAATGGCTACACCTTC
CASSQVGGRVNGYTF
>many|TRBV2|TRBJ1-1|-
TGTGCCAGCAGTGGGGGTGAAGCTTTCTTT
CASSGGEAFF
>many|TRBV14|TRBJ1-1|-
TGTGCCAGCAGCCAAGATCTTGGGTGGAACACTGAAGCTTTCTTT
CASSQDLGWNTEAFF
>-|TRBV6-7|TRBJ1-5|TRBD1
TGTGCCAGCAGTTACTCGGTCAGGGGGAATCAGCCCCAGCATTTT
CASSYSVRGNQPQHF
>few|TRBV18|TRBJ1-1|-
TGTGCCAGCTCACCAACTACAGGGAATGAAGCTTTCTTT
CASSPTTGNEAFF
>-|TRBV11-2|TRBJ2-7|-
TGTGCTAGCAGCCCCCCCGGGGGAGACTCCTATGAGCAGTACTTC
CASSPPGGDSYEQYF
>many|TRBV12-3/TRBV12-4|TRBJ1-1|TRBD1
TGTGCCAGCAGCCTGACAGGGCCCAACACTGAAGCTTTCTTT
CASSLTGPNTEAFF
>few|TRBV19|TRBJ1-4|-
TGTGCCAGTAGTCTCAGCTGGAACTATGAAAAACTGTTTTTT
CASSLSWNYEKLFF
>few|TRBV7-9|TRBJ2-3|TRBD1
TGTGCCAGCAGCTTTGGACAGGGTGAAGATACGCAGTATTTT
CASSFGQGEDTQYF
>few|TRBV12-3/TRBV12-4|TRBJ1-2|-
TGTGCCAGCAGTTTAAAAACTGATGGAGGGGTTGGCTACACCTTC
CASSLKTDGGVGYTF
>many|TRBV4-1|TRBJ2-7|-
TGCGCCAGCAGCCAAGTGTATCGACCCTGGGACGAGCAGTACTTC
CASSQVYRPWDEQYF
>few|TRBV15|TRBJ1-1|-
TGTGCCACCCGACCTATTTCCCCCACTGAAGCTTTCTTT
CATRPISPTEAFF
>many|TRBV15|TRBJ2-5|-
TGTGCCACCAGCACGGGGGGCGACGGTTGGAAGACCCAGTACTTC
CATSTGGDGWKTQYF
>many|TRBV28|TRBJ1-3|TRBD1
TGTGCCAGCAGTTTTACAGGGGCAGGTGGAAACACCATATATTTT
CASSFTGAGGNTIYF
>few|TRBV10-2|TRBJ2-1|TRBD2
TGCGCCAGCATCTGCGTTGCGGGGGGTCTCAATGAGCAGTTCTTC
CASICVAGGLNEQFF
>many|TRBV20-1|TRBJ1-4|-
TGCAGTGCTCTTCCCCCTTCAACTAATGAAAAACTGTTTTTT
CSALPPSTNEKLFF
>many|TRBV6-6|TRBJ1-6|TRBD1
TGTGCCAGCAGTTACCTCCTCGGACAGGGGAAAGAATCACCCCCCCACTTT
CASSYLLGQGKESPPHF
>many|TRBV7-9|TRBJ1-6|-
TGTGCCAGCAGCCTCTCCGGGACTGAAAATTCACCCCTCCACTTT
CASSLSGTENSPLHF
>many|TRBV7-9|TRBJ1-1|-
TGTGCCAGCATTCAAGGGACCACTGAAGCTTTCTTT
CASIQGTTEAFF
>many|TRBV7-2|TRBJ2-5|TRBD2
TGTGCCAGCAGCTTGAGCGGGGGGGCCGTGGAGACCCAGTACTTC
CASSLSGGAVETQYF
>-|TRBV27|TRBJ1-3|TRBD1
TGTGCCAGCAGTTCATACCGCCAACAGGGACAGAGGGGCTCTGGAAACACCATATATTTT
CASSSYRQQGQRGSGNTIYF
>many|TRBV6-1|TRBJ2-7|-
TGTGCCAGCACCGGGGCGCGCGAGCAGTACTTC
CASTGAREQYF
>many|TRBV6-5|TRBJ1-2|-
TGTGCCAGCAGTTACGGTGCGGGGTTCCCTAACTATGGCTACACCTTC
CASSYGAGFPNYGYTF
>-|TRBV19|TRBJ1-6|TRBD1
TGTGCCTCGAGAGGGGGCCTCAATTCACCCCTCCACTTT
CASRGGLNSPLHF
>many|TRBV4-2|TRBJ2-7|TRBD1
TGTGCCAGCAGCCAAGAGGGGTCAGGGGGCTACGAGCAGTACTTC
CASSQEGSGGYEQYF
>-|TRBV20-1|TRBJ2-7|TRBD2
TGCAGTGCTAGTTCTCGCCCGGGACTAGCGGCTTACGAGCAGTACTTC
CSASSRPGLAAYEQYF